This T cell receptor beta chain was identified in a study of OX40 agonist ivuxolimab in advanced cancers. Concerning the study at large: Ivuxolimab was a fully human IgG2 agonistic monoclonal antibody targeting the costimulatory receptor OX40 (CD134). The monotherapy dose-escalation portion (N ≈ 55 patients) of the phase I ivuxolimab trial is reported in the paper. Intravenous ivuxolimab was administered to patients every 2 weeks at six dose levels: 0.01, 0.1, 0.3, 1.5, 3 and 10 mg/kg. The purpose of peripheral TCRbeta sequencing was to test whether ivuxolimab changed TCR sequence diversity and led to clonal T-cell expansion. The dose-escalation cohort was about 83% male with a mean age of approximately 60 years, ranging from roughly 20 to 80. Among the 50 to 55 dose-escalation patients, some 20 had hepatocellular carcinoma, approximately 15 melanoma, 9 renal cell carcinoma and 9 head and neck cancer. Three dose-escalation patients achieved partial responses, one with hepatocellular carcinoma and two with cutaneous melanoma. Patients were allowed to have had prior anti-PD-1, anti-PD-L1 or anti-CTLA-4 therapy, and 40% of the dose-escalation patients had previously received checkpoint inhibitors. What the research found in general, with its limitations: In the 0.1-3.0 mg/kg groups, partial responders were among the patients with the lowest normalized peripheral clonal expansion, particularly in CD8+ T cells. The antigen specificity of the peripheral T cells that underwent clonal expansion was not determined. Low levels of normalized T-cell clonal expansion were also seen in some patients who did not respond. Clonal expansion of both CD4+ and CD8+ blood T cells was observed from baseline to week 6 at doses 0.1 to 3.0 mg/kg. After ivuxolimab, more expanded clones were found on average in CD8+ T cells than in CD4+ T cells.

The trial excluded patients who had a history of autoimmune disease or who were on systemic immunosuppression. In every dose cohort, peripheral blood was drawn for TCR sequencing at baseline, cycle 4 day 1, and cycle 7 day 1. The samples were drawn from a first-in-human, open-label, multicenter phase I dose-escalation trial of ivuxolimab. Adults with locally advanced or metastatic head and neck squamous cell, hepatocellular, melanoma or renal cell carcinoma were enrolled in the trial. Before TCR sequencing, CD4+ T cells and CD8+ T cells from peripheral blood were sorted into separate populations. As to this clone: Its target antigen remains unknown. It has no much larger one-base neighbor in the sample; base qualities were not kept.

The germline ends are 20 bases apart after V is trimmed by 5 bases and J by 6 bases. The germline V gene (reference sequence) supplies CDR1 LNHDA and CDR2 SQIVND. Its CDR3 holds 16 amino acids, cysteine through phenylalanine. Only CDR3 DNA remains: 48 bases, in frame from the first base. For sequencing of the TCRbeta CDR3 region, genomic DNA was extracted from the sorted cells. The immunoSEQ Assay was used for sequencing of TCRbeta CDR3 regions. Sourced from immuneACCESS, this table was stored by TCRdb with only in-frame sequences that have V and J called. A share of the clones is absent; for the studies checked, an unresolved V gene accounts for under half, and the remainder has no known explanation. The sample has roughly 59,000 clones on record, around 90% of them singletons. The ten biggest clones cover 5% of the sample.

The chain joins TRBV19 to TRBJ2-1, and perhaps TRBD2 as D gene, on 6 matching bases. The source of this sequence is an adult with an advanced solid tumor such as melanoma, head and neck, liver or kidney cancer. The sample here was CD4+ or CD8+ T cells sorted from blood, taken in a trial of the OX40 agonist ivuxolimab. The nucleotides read TGTGCCAGTAGTGGGGGGAAATCCGGAAAGGGCAATGAGCAGTTCTTC. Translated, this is CASSGGKSGKGNEQFF.